These 14 T cell receptor beta chains share one sample of origin, sequenced in a study of blood T cells in healthy people across ages. The authors ran a second PCR of 7 to 11 cycles using a sample-barcoded 5' primer and a J-beta primer mix. TCRdb redid the calling of the 5' RACE reads with MiXCR, one entry per CDR3 protein. The sample yields approximately 940,000 distinct CDR3 sequences, roughly 50% seen once. Sequenced: blood. The source of these receptors is a man aged 30-40 years in good health.

The chain has TRBV7-2 and TRBJ2-6, with D uncertain. There are 13 residues in the CDR3. The germline CDR1 and CDR2 sequences are SGHTA and FQGNSA. The V gene lost 4 bases and the J gene lost 8 bases, with 9 bases spanning the gap. CDR3 nucleotides: TGTGCCAGCAGCTCACGTTCGACCAACGTCCTGACTTTC. It specifies CASSSRSTNVLTF.

This clonotype was recorded at least ten times. CDR3 sequence: CASSSNLAGGTDTQYF. In nucleotides, the CDR3 is TGTGCCAGCAGCTCGAATCTAGCGGGGGGGACAGATACGCAGTATTTT. The rearrangement joins TRBV7-2 to TRBJ2-3; TRBD2 matches 12 bases. Trimming at V came to 4 bases and at J to 3 bases, leaving 5 bases not matched to a gene. Per the germline V gene, CDR1 is SGHTA and CDR2 is FQGNSA. CDR3 size: 16 residues. Full variable domain (outside the CDR3, taken from reference TRBV7-2 and TRBJ2-3): GAGVSQSPSNKVTEKGKDVELRCDPISGHTALYWYRQSLGQGLEFLIYFQGNSAPDKSGLPSDRFSAERTGGSVSTLTIQRTQQEDSAVYLCASSSNLAGGTDTQYFGPGTRLTVL.

This clonotype was seen a handful of times. The CDR3 nucleotides are TGTGCCAGCATCAAAAGGAAGGGTCTCCTGGATGAGCAGTTCTTC. Protein product: CASIKRKGLLDEQFF. This rearrangement joins TRBV21-1 to TRBJ2-1. TRBV21-1 is a known pseudogene. There are 15 residues in the CDR3.

The V gene is TRBV4-3, the J gene TRBJ2-7, with 7 bases aligning to TRBD1. CDR3 length: 16 residues. V trimming: 0 bases; J trimming: 0 bases; junction bases outside the gene matches: 5. Germline CDR1 and CDR2: LGHNA and YSLEER. The CDR3 bases are TGCGCCAGCAGCCAAGATACTGGGACAGTCTCCTACGAGCAGTACTTC. Encoded protein: CASSQDTGTVSYEQYF.

Comments on this clonotype: At one end the junction does not follow the germline gene, possibly because of a read error. The V call is TRBV6-2 or TRBV6-3, the J call TRBJ1-1; TRBD1 matches 10 bases. The CDR3 loop spans 17 amino acids. Germline CDR1 and CDR2: MNHEY and SVGEGT. CDR3 nucleotides: TGCGCCAGCAGTTCGCACCATGACAGGGGGCGAGGCACTGAAGCTTTCTTT. This sequence encodes CASSSHHDRGRGTEAFF.

Only one count was recorded for this clonotype. The CDR3, as DNA: TGCGCCAGCAGCCCTGGGACAGGGGACGACGAGCAGTACTTC. Protein sequence: CASSPGTGDDEQYF. This sequence joins TRBV5-1 and TRBJ2-7, with TRBD1 matching over 10 bases. Looked up from germline, CDR1 is SGHRS and CDR2 is YFSETQ. V was clipped by 4 bases and J by 5 bases; unmatched bases: 6. This CDR3 comprises 14 residues.

The CDR3 region has the DNA TGTGCCAGCAGTTATATGTCCGCTAGCGGGGAGGCCATCTACAATGAGCAGTTCTTC. Translating gives CASSYMSASGEAIYNEQFF. The chain has TRBV6-5 and TRBJ2-1, with TRBD2 matching over 9 bases. Losses at the gene ends were 3 bases for V and 3 bases for J; bases not matched to a gene: 15. Germline assignment: CDR1 MNHEY and CDR2 SVGAGI. This CDR3 comprises 19 residues.

The rearrangement joins TRBV27 to TRBJ1-2, with a possible D match to TRBD1 (6 bases). CDR1 and CDR2 from the germline V gene are MNHEY and SMNVEV (reference sequence). The V end was cut by 4 bases, the J end by 8 bases, with 23 bases between. The CDR3 contains 16 residues. CDR3 DNA: TGTGCCAGCAGTTCCCCTTCACAGGGAGAGCGGAGGGGCTACACCTTC. Encoded protein: CASSSPSQGERRGYTF.

The gene calls are TRBV9 and TRBJ2-5; tentatively, D is TRBD1 (6 bases). Germline loops: CDR1 SGDLS, CDR2 YYNGEE. Trimming took off 1 base at V and 2 bases at J, with 12 bases between the two ends. This CDR3 region has 15 residues. As DNA, the CDR3 is TGTGCCAGCAGCGTATTAGGGGGACGACAAGAGACCCAGTACTTC. Its translation is CASSVLGGRQETQYF.

V usage is TRBV6-2 or TRBV6-3 and J usage is TRBJ2-7, with 8 bases fitting TRBD1. CDR1 and CDR2 (germline): MNHEY, SVGEGT. This CDR3 has 17 amino acids. J was trimmed by 2 bases and V by 1 base; bases with no gene match: 10. The CDR3 DNA reads TGTGCCAGCAGTTACTGGGCCACAGGGGGAATGGCCTACGAGCAGTACTTC. Its protein product is CASSYWATGGMAYEQYF.

This sequence joins TRBV29-1 and TRBJ2-1; D call uncertain. In germline, CDR1 is SQVTM, CDR2 ANQGSEA. V was cut by 0 bases and J by 2 bases, with 8 bases left in between. The CDR3 contains 14 residues. This chain's CDR3 is CSVEDPQTYNEQFF. In nucleotides, the CDR3 is TGCAGCGTTGAAGATCCGCAGACCTACAATGAGCAGTTCTTC.

The rearrangement links TRBV29-1 to TRBJ1-6; 9 bases align to TRBD1. Germline V gene lookup returns CDR1 SQVTM and CDR2 ANQGSEA. With V trimmed by 4 bases and J by 9 bases, 4 bases remained unmatched. The length of the CDR3 is 13 residues. CDR3 in amino acids: CSVAQGAFSPLHF. The CDR3 bases are TGCAGCGTTGCACAGGGGGCATTTTCACCCCTCCACTTT.

V usage is TRBV5-4 and J usage is TRBJ1-2; D unclear. The CDR3 is 14 amino acids. The ends were cut back, 3 bases at V and 3 bases at J, with 12 bases in the middle. Germline-derived CDR1 and CDR2 are SGHNT and YYREEE (reference sequence). The CDR3 DNA reads as TGTGCCAGCAGCTGGCCCGGGAGCGACTATGGCTACACCTTC. It specifies CASSWPGSDYGYTF.

Only a few counts were recorded for this clonotype. The V call is TRBV6-5, the J call TRBJ2-3, with 10 bases fitting TRBD2. The CDR3 length is 18 residues. Germline V gene sequence: CDR1 MNHEY, CDR2 SVGAGI. V shed 3 bases and J 0 bases; nucleotides not matched to a gene: 9. CDR3 sequence reads: CASSYSSGGGTSTDTQYF. In DNA, the CDR3 is TGTGCCAGCAGTTATTCTAGCGGGGGAGGGACTAGCACAGATACGCAGTATTTT.